A selection of T cell receptor beta chains follows, all from one sample in a study of blood T cells in healthy people across ages. TCRdb reprocessed the 5' RACE reads via MiXCR and lists one record per CDR3 protein. The repertoire holds just under 750,000 distinct CDR3 sequences, with approximately 22% as singletons. Sequencing was performed on blood. These receptors all stem from a man aged 70-80 years in good health. CDR3s include the opening cysteine and the closing phenylalanine or tryptophan. The D gene is left open where the match is weak. Size is stated for part of the rows, as once, few or many counts, or as a class when the clone is expanded.

d_gene: .
j_gene: TRBJ2-3
abundance: few
v_gene: TRBV28
CDR3nt: TGTGCCAGCATATCCGGAGGCGCCGGGACCACAGATACGCAGTATTTT
CDR3aa: CASISGGAGTTDTQYF

d_gene: TRBD2
j_gene: TRBJ2-1
abundance: .
v_gene: TRBV5-8
CDR3nt: TGTGCCAGCATCAAAGGACTAGGGATTAGCTATGAGCAGTTCTTC
CDR3aa: CASIKGLGISYEQFF

d_gene: .
j_gene: TRBJ2-3
abundance: .
v_gene: TRBV20-1
CDR3nt: TGCAGTGCTAGTTGGGGCACAGATACGCAGTATTTT
CDR3aa: CSASWGTDTQYF

d_gene: .
j_gene: TRBJ2-4
abundance: .
v_gene: TRBV3-1
CDR3nt: TGTGCCAGCAGCCAACTAAAGACACCACCCATTCAGTACTTC
CDR3aa: CASSQLKTPPIQYF

d_gene: TRBD2
j_gene: TRBJ2-2
abundance: .
v_gene: TRBV19
CDR3nt: TGTGCCAGTAGTATAATAGCGGGTGCGAACACCGGGGAGCTGTTTTTT
CDR3aa: CASSIIAGANTGELFF

d_gene: .
j_gene: TRBJ1-2
abundance: .
v_gene: TRBV7-3
CDR3nt: TGTGCCAGCAGCGCGGACGTCGCTAACTATGGCTACACCTTC
CDR3aa: CASSADVANYGYTF

d_gene: .
j_gene: TRBJ1-4
abundance: .
v_gene: TRBV12-3/TRBV12-4
CDR3nt: TGTGCCAGCAGTTTACGGACAACTAATGAAAAACTGTTTTTT
CDR3aa: CASSLRTTNEKLFF

d_gene: .
j_gene: TRBJ2-3
abundance: .
v_gene: TRBV24-1
CDR3nt: TGTGCCACCAGTGACCCGAGGCCTGACGCAGATACGCAGTATTTT
CDR3aa: CATSDPRPDADTQYF

d_gene: .
j_gene: TRBJ1-6
abundance: few
v_gene: TRBV4-1
CDR3nt: TGCGCCAGCAGCCAAGACAGGGGCCTTCGGTCACCCCTCCACTTT
CDR3aa: CASSQDRGLRSPLHF

d_gene: .
j_gene: TRBJ1-2
abundance: few
v_gene: TRBV7-9
CDR3nt: TGTGCCAGCAGCTTAGAGATCGGGGGAGGCTACACCTTC
CDR3aa: CASSLEIGGGYTF

d_gene: .
j_gene: TRBJ1-4
abundance: .
v_gene: TRBV5-1
CDR3nt: TGCGCCAGCAGCTCCTCGCCTGCAACTAATGAAAAACTGTTTTTT
CDR3aa: CASSSSPATNEKLFF

d_gene: .
j_gene: TRBJ1-4
abundance: .
v_gene: TRBV12-3/TRBV12-4
CDR3nt: TGTGCCAGCAGCCGACAGTCATCAACTAATGAAAAACTGTTTTTT
CDR3aa: CASSRQSSTNEKLFF

d_gene: .
j_gene: TRBJ2-2
abundance: .
v_gene: TRBV23-1
CDR3nt: TGCGCCAGCCAAGGAGAGGTCTGGGCGAACACCGGGGAGCTGTTTTTT
CDR3aa: CASQGEVWANTGELFF

d_gene: .
j_gene: TRBJ1-2
abundance: few
v_gene: TRBV5-1
CDR3nt: TGCGCCAGCAGCTTGGCCGGGCAGGTCAATGGCTACACCTTC
CDR3aa: CASSLAGQVNGYTF

d_gene: TRBD1
j_gene: TRBJ1-4
abundance: few
v_gene: TRBV29-1
CDR3nt: TGCAGCGTTGACGCAGGACAGGGAAATGAAAAACTGTTTTTT
CDR3aa: CSVDAGQGNEKLFF

d_gene: .
j_gene: TRBJ2-5
abundance: .
v_gene: TRBV14
CDR3nt: TGTGCCAGCAGCCAGGGGTCCGCCAAATACTTC
CDR3aa: CASSQGSAKYF

d_gene: .
j_gene: TRBJ2-7
abundance: few
v_gene: TRBV4-1
CDR3nt: TGCGCCAGCAGCCAAGCGTGGGGCTCACGCTACGAGCAGTACTTC
CDR3aa: CASSQAWGSRYEQYF

d_gene: .
j_gene: TRBJ1-4
abundance: .
v_gene: TRBV12-3/TRBV12-4
CDR3nt: TGTGCCAGCCGGACAACAACTAATGAAAAACTGTTTTTT
CDR3aa: CASRTTTNEKLFF

d_gene: TRBD1
j_gene: TRBJ1-3
abundance: .
v_gene: TRBV3-1
CDR3nt: TGTGCCAGCAGCCCGGGGACAGCTGTCTCTGGAAACACCATATATTTT
CDR3aa: CASSPGTAVSGNTIYF

d_gene: TRBD2
j_gene: TRBJ2-1
abundance: .
v_gene: TRBV24-1
CDR3nt: TGTGCCACCAGGGAAGGGACTAGCGGGAGAGATGAGCAGTTCTTC
CDR3aa: CATREGTSGRDEQFF

d_gene: TRBD1
j_gene: TRBJ1-1
abundance: few
v_gene: TRBV6-2/TRBV6-3
CDR3nt: TGTGCCAGCAGTTATAACCCGGGACAGGGGATCCGGAACACTGAAGCTTTCTTT
CDR3aa: CASSYNPGQGIRNTEAFF

d_gene: .
j_gene: TRBJ2-2
abundance: .
v_gene: TRBV7-9
CDR3nt: TGTGCCAGCAGCTTGTCCACGACCGGGGAGCTGTTTTTT
CDR3aa: CASSLSTTGELFF

d_gene: .
j_gene: TRBJ1-6
abundance: many
v_gene: TRBV3-1
CDR3nt: TGTGCCAGCAGCCGATCGCGGGATTCACCCCTCCACTTT
CDR3aa: CASSRSRDSPLHF

d_gene: TRBD1
j_gene: TRBJ1-4
abundance: few
v_gene: TRBV6-1
CDR3nt: TGTGCCAGCAGTTCGACAGGGGGTAATGAAAAACTGTTTTTT
CDR3aa: CASSSTGGNEKLFF

d_gene: .
j_gene: TRBJ1-5
abundance: .
v_gene: TRBV7-2
CDR3nt: TGTGCCAGCAGCTCAAAACCGGGTGGTTTACCTTTTAGCAATCAGCCCCAGCATTTT
CDR3aa: CASSSKPGGLPFSNQPQHF

d_gene: .
j_gene: TRBJ1-2
abundance: .
v_gene: TRBV10-3
CDR3nt: TGTGCCATCAGTAACAAGTCTAACTATGGCTACACCTTC
CDR3aa: CAISNKSNYGYTF

d_gene: TRBD1
j_gene: TRBJ1-1
abundance: .
v_gene: TRBV6-6
CDR3nt: TGTGCCAGCACCAGAACCGCCGGGACAGGCGTTACTGAAGCTTTCTTT
CDR3aa: CASTRTAGTGVTEAFF

d_gene: TRBD1
j_gene: TRBJ2-2
abundance: few
v_gene: TRBV27
CDR3nt: TGTGCCATCGCAAGACAGGGGACCGGGGAGCTGTTTTTT
CDR3aa: CAIARQGTGELFF

d_gene: .
j_gene: TRBJ2-1
abundance: .
v_gene: TRBV29-1
CDR3nt: TGCAGCGTCCAGACCTCCTACAATGAGCAGTTCTTC
CDR3aa: CSVQTSYNEQFF

d_gene: .
j_gene: TRBJ2-7
abundance: few
v_gene: TRBV10-2
CDR3nt: TGCGCCAGCAGTGACTGGGGCAAACCCTACGAGCAGTACTTC
CDR3aa: CASSDWGKPYEQYF

d_gene: .
j_gene: TRBJ2-3
abundance: few
v_gene: TRBV20-1
CDR3nt: TGCAGTGCTAGGCGGGAACTAGTCGGCGATACGCGGTATTTT
CDR3aa: CSARRELVGDTRYF

d_gene: .
j_gene: TRBJ1-2
abundance: few
v_gene: TRBV13
CDR3nt: TGTGCCAGCAGCTTAGTACAGAACTATGGCTACACCTTC
CDR3aa: CASSLVQNYGYTF

d_gene: .
j_gene: TRBJ2-3
abundance: .
v_gene: TRBV7-6
CDR3nt: TGTGCCAGCAGCTTAGCTTACGCAGATACGCAGTATTTT
CDR3aa: CASSLAYADTQYF

d_gene: .
j_gene: TRBJ2-3
abundance: many
v_gene: TRBV28
CDR3nt: TGTGCCAGCAGTCGGATCAGCACAGATACGCAGTATTTT
CDR3aa: CASSRISTDTQYF

d_gene: .
j_gene: TRBJ2-7
abundance: few
v_gene: TRBV20-1
CDR3nt: TGCAGTGCTAGTGTACAGGGCTACGAGCAGTACTTC
CDR3aa: CSASVQGYEQYF

d_gene: .
j_gene: TRBJ2-5
abundance: .
v_gene: TRBV29-1
CDR3nt: TGCAGCGTTGAAAATCGAGCGGGACAAAAGACCCAGTACTTC
CDR3aa: CSVENRAGQKTQYF

d_gene: .
j_gene: TRBJ2-1
abundance: few
v_gene: TRBV29-1
CDR3nt: TGCAGCGTTGAAGAATTGGTAAATGAGCAGTTCTTC
CDR3aa: CSVEELVNEQFF

d_gene: TRBD2
j_gene: TRBJ2-3
abundance: few
v_gene: TRBV27
CDR3nt: TGTGCCAGCAGTCCCGTAGCGGGAGGAAGTACAGATACGCAGTATTTT
CDR3aa: CASSPVAGGSTDTQYF

d_gene: TRBD1
j_gene: TRBJ2-4
abundance: .
v_gene: TRBV15
CDR3nt: TGTGCCACCAGCAGATTACCGGGACAGAGACCGAATCTAGCCAAAAACATTCAGTACTTC
CDR3aa: CATSRLPGQRPNLAKNIQYF

d_gene: .
j_gene: TRBJ1-1
abundance: .
v_gene: TRBV20-1
CDR3nt: TGCAGTGATACAGGGAAGAACACTGAAGCTTTCTTT
CDR3aa: CSDTGKNTEAFF

d_gene: .
j_gene: TRBJ2-3
abundance: .
v_gene: TRBV11-2
CDR3nt: TGTGCCAGCAGCTTAGATCAGATAGCCACCCCCACAGATACGCAGTATTTT
CDR3aa: CASSLDQIATPTDTQYF